This T cell receptor beta chain was profiled in a study of CD8 T cells in Susac syndrome. This clonotype was observed a handful of times. After extraction with the RNeasy kit, roughly 0.45 to 1 ug of the RNA was reverse transcribed using random hexamers. Across 54 Vbeta and 13 Jbeta, TCR beta CDR3 was amplified with immunoSEQ multiplex PCR. One entry per CDR3 protein, called by TCRdb with MiXCR from the immunoSEQ multiplex PCR reads. The sample contains roughly 200,000 distinct CDR3 sequences, about 95% of which appear only once. Sample: CD8+ T cells from PBMCs. This receptor was obtained from a human donor with multiple sclerosis.

The CDR3 DNA reads as TGTGCCAGCAGTTGGGGTTTTGGCAATCAGCCCCAGCATTTT. This translates into CASSWGFGNQPQHF. The V gene is TRBV27, the J gene TRBJ1-5; no firm D call. CDR3 length equals 14 residues. Germline loops: CDR1 MNHEY, CDR2 SMNVEV (reference sequence). The V gene lost 4 bases and the J gene lost 2 bases, with 9 bases spanning the gap.